These T cell receptor beta chains were read from a single sample in a study of blood T cell repertoires in COVID-19. Profiled with immunoSEQ multiplex PCR; TCRdb holds only in-frame clones, not every one. The data show roughly 170,000 clones, 70% to 80% seen once. The material sequenced was peripheral blood. The source of these receptors is a woman between 55 and 75 years old with COVID-19, enrolled during active disease. Each CDR3 is given with its conserved first and last residue. D genes are given only for firm matches. Some rows have no size entry. The others give once, few or many, or a class for an expanded clone.

j_call,clone_size,d_call,v_call,cdr3_aa,cdr3_nt
TRBJ1-2,NA,NA,TRBV6-5,CASSYSTVYGYTF,TGTGCCAGCAGTTACTCGACAGTCTATGGCTACACCTTC
TRBJ2-3,once,NA,TRBV9,CASSAGLDGGTDTQYF,TGTGCCAGCAGCGCAGGATTAGACGGAGGGACAGATACGCAGTATTTT
TRBJ2-5,NA,TRBD1,TRBV7-2,CASSLVAGGSETQYF,TGTGCCAGCAGCTTAGTGGCAGGGGGATCCGAGACCCAGTACTTC
TRBJ2-7,NA,TRBD1,TRBV5-1,CASSLAGQGNEQYF,TGCGCCAGCAGCTTGGCCGGACAGGGAAACGAGCAGTACTTC
TRBJ1-1,NA,NA,TRBV13,CASSERGGGTEAFF,TGTGCCAGCAGTGAAAGGGGGGGAGGCACTGAAGCTTTCTTT
TRBJ1-2,NA,NA,TRBV3-1/TRBV3-2,CASSRGRSLYGYTF,TGTGCCAGCAGCCGCGGCCGTTCCCTCTATGGCTACACCTTC
TRBJ1-1,NA,NA,TRBV5-5,CASSFRAAEAFF,TGTGCCAGCAGCTTCAGGGCAGCAGAAGCTTTCTTT
TRBJ1-5,few,NA,TRBV27,CASSPSADRGGSNQPQHF,TGTGCCAGCAGTCCGAGCGCCGACCGAGGAGGGAGCAATCAGCCCCAGCATTTT
TRBJ1-3,NA,TRBD1,TRBV3-1/TRBV3-2,CASSRDRSSGNTIYF,TGTGCCAGCAGCCGGGACAGAAGCTCTGGAAACACCATATATTTT
TRBJ2-1,NA,NA,TRBV19,CASSGGAFSYNEQFF,TGTGCCAGTAGTGGGGGGGCGTTCTCCTACAATGAGCAGTTCTTC
TRBJ1-6,NA,TRBD1,TRBV30,CAWSVGTGKSPLHF,TGTGCCTGGAGTGTCGGGACAGGGAAATCACCCCTCCACTTT
TRBJ1-6,NA,TRBD1,TRBV5-4,CANSPAGGFYSPLHF,TGTGCCAACAGTCCGGCAGGGGGCTTCTATTCACCCCTCCACTTT
TRBJ2-7,many,TRBD1,TRBV6-1,CASSEWTGEPHEQYF,TGTGCCAGCAGTGAATGGACAGGGGAGCCCCACGAGCAGTACTTC
TRBJ1-4,many,NA,TRBV12-3/TRBV12-4,CASMIHSNEKLFF,TGTGCCAGCATGATCCACTCTAATGAAAAACTGTTTTTT
TRBJ1-4,NA,NA,TRBV19,CASSIAAGGGEKLFF,TGTGCCAGTAGTATAGCAGCGGGGGGCGGTGAAAAACTGTTTTTT